This T cell receptor beta chain comes out of a study of T cell responses to AZD1222 COVID-19 vaccine (dated by TCRdb to the early 2020s). Study-level background: A total of just over 230 trial participants underwent TCR sequencing, of whom 200 to 220 had received two doses of AZD1222 and 26 had received two doses of the MenACWY control vaccine. Trial participants were enrolled into age subgroups of 18-55, 56-69 and 70-plus years, which contained approximately 150, 28 and 58 TCR-sequenced participants, respectively. Overall results and qualifications from the work: The 56-69-year group was small, and its depth increase did not reach significance, likely because of low power. The vaccine-associated CD4 TCRs covered the entire spike protein, and the dominant responses fell in regions 160-218 and 743-854. Only six AZD1222 recipients were SARS-CoV-2 seropositive at baseline, limiting conclusions about previously exposed vaccinees. Most participants were white British and females outnumbered males, and the authors suggested that clonal diversity may have been underestimated. Reportedly, close to half of the unique spike-specific TCRs recognized epitopes lying outside the regions that are mutated in the B.1.351 and B.1.1.7 variants. Because no samples from the day 14 peak response were available, repertoires could be characterized only after the peak T cell response. After two AZD1222 doses, spike-specific TCR breadth and depth were significantly higher than at day 0 and than in MenACWY recipients.

The CDR3 regions of human TCRbeta chains were analyzed by immunosequencing. The source study handled its data this way. TCRs in the repertoires were matched against a reference library of SARS-CoV-2-specific TCRs that had been generated with the MIRA antigen-specificity platform. Breadth was defined as the fraction of unique TCRs that were SARS-CoV-2-associated, and depth was defined as the fraction of total T cells that were SARS-CoV-2-associated. Each spike-specific TCR was assigned to its reactive spike region and to a CD4 or CD8 class using the MIRA data. Log10-transformed breadth and depth values were compared by one-way ANOVA with Sidak's multiple comparisons tests. Drawn from immuneACCESS, this table holds only the in-frame rearrangements with V and J called that TCRdb kept. Clones are partly lost; checked studies trace under half to an unresolved V gene and leave the rest unexplained. For V, J and clone size, that table is used; D and trimming come from the DNA. This sample has 70,000 to 95,000 clones in its table, and roughly nine tenths of those were observed once. The ten largest clonotypes hold roughly 5.1% of the sample.

The sample's time point label is to be understood as: about 28 days (+/-7) after the second vaccine dose. AZD1222 recipients with second doses at about 4 weeks or about 12 weeks were pooled, because spike-specific TCR depth and breadth did not differ between schedules. Samples from vaccinated people were obtained from the UK trials COV001 and COV002, which included a single-blind randomized controlled phase 2/3 trial of AZD1222 (ChAdOx1 nCoV-19) in healthy adults. Trial participant PBMC samples were collected at day 0 and day 28 after the second dose for TCRbeta chain sequencing. Comment on this clone: Its cognate antigen has yet to be identified. No much larger clone is present one base from it, and per-base qualities are unavailable.

The CDR3 measures 14 amino acids from cysteine to phenylalanine. The entry retains the CDR3 DNA only, 42 bases that are in frame from base 1. V is reduced by 6 bases and J by 2 bases, leaving a spacing of 12 bases between them. The germline V gene supplies CDR1 MNHEY and CDR2 SVGAGI. Rearrangement joined TRBV6-5 to TRBJ2-3; the D segment might be TRBD1 or TRBD2, since each matches 5 bases. This receptor was identified in an adult who received the AZD1222 COVID-19 vaccine. Sequenced material: peripheral blood, taken 28 days after the second AZD1222 dose. DNA sequence: TGTGCCAGCAGAGACCAGGGAGTCACAGATACGCAGTATTTT. It translates as CASRDQGVTDTQYF.